Shown below are 22 T cell receptor beta chains from a single sample sequenced in a study of blood T cell repertoires in COVID-19. The assay was immunoSEQ multiplex PCR, and TCRdb's table has in-frame clones only and misses some. Of around 180,000 clones in the sample, 80% to 85% are singletons; the top ten hold about 5%. Input material: peripheral blood. Receptors originate from a woman aged 25 to 45 with acute or convalescent COVID-19.

V and J are TRBV5-6 and TRBJ2-3; 10 nucleotides agree with TRBD2. Germline values: CDR1 SGHDT, CDR2 YYEEEE. V was pared by 4 bases and J by 2 bases, with 7 bases of the junction left unmatched. The CDR3 contains 16 residues. In DNA form, the CDR3 reads TGTGCCAGCAGCGTGCCGGGACTAGCGCTCACAGATACGCAGTATTTT. Amino acids: CASSVPGLALTDTQYF.

This clone was observed a handful of times. The chain is built from TRBV14 and TRBJ2-3; weak D call: TRBD2 (6 bases). This CDR3 has 18 residues. Trimming removed 1 base at V and 2 bases at J, with 19 bases between. The germline gives CDR1 SGHDN, CDR2 FVKESK. The CDR3, as DNA: TGTGCCAGCAGCCAAGTTGAGGACGGGAGTCGCCCCACAGATACGCAGTATTTT. It codes for CASSQVEDGSRPTDTQYF.

The chain recombines TRBV18 with TRBJ1-1; no firm D call. Deletions cut 3 bases from V and 2 bases from J, with 7 bases between. Germline lookup yields CDR1 KGHSH and CDR2 LQKENI. The CDR3 is 13 amino acids. CDR3 sequence reads: CASSPGQNTEAFF. The CDR3 DNA sequence: TGTGCCAGCTCACCGGGCCAAAACACTGAAGCTTTCTTT.

The chain combines TRBV25-1 with TRBJ1-1, with a tentative D call TRBD1 (5 bases). The CDR3 has 14 amino acids. Germline values: CDR1 MGHDK, CDR2 SYGVNS. Trimming took 5 bases from V and 0 from J, leaving 10 bases between them. The CDR3 DNA reads TGTGCCAGCAGTTGGGGCAACGTGAACACTGAAGCTTTCTTT. It specifies CASSWGNVNTEAFF. Full variable domain (rest looked up from reference TRBV25-1 and TRBJ1-1): EADIYQTPRYLVIGTGKKITLECSQTMGHDKMYWYQQDPGMELHLIHYSYGVNSTEKGDLSSESTVSRIRTEHFPLTLESARPSHTSQYLCASSWGNVNTEAFFGQGTRLTVV.

V is TRBV6-2 or TRBV6-3 and J is TRBJ2-3, with TRBD2 matching over 9 bases. The germline V gene has CDR1 MNHEY and CDR2 SVGEGT. Unmatched junction bases numbered 0, after V lost 4 bases and J lost 1 base. The CDR3 loop spans 14 amino acids. DNA for the CDR3: TGTGCCAGCAGTTGGACTAGCGGCACAGATACGCAGTATTTT. This translates into CASSWTSGTDTQYF.

The chain combines TRBV4-3 with TRBJ1-6; 8 bases are a match to TRBD1. V was clipped by 0 bases and J by 7 bases; unmatched bases: 2. The CDR3 sequence is 15 residues long. CDR1 is LGHNA and CDR2 is YSLEER in the germline V gene. CDR3 nucleotides: TGCGCCAGCAGCCAAGAAAGGACAGGGAATTCACCCCTCCACTTT. Amino acid sequence: CASSQERTGNSPLHF.

The V call is TRBV3-1 (or the pseudogene TRBV3-2), the J call TRBJ2-1; 11 positions agree with TRBD2. Per germline, CDR1 LGHDT and CDR2 YNNKEL (reference sequence). The CDR3 spans 16 residues. The junction had 3 bases not matched to a gene; V was cut back by 1 base and J by 4 bases. The CDR3 sequence: CASSQGLAGPYNEQFF. DNA of the CDR3: TGTGCCAGCAGCCAAGGACTAGCGGGGCCTTACAATGAGCAGTTCTTC.

This clone showed up just once. V gene TRBV11-2 combines with J gene TRBJ1-2; 7 nucleotides agree with TRBD1. This CDR3 comprises 13 residues. Per the germline V gene, CDR1 is SGHAT and CDR2 is FQNNGV. V was clipped by 5 bases and J by 4 bases; unmatched bases: 4. This chain's CDR3 is CASSPGTVYGYTF. Written as DNA, the CDR3 is TGTGCCAGCAGCCCAGGGACAGTCTATGGCTACACCTTC.

The rearrangement uses TRBV15 and TRBJ1-2, with a possible D match to TRBD1 (6 bases). Germline lookup yields CDR1 LNHNV and CDR2 YYDKDF (reference sequence). This CDR3 has 14 amino acids. Trimming left V 1 base short and J 3 bases short, with 9 bases between. The CDR3, as DNA: TGTGCCACCAGCAGAGCTCAGGGGCACTATGGCTACACCTTC. It specifies CATSRAQGHYGYTF.

The chain combines TRBV7-2 with TRBJ1-5; D is possibly TRBD1 (5 bases). The CDR3 runs 14 residues. The V and J ends lost 1 base and 3 bases respectively, with 7 bases between them. CDR1 is SGHTA and CDR2 is FQGNSA in the germline V gene. CDR3 region: CASSLGGYNQPQHF. The CDR3 coding sequence is TGTGCCAGCAGCTTAGGGGGCTACAATCAGCCCCAGCATTTT.

CDR3 residues: CASGLAGGLVRNEQFF. The CDR3 DNA sequence: TGTGCCAGCGGACTAGCGGGGGGGCTCGTTAGGAATGAGCAGTTCTTC. V and J are TRBV28 and TRBJ2-1; 15 nucleotides align to TRBD2. This CDR3 is built from 16 residues. J was trimmed by 7 bases and V by 8 bases; bases with no gene match: 9. Germline lookup yields CDR1 MDHEN and CDR2 SYDVKM.

V and J are TRBV7-2 and TRBJ1-2, with a tentative D call TRBD1 (5 bases). The CDR3 runs to 15 residues. Germline V gives CDR1 SGHTA, CDR2 FQGNSA. The germline V and J ends were trimmed by 1 base and 4 bases, with 13 bases remaining between them. The CDR3 here is CASSLVLGGTYGYTF. The CDR3 DNA is TGTGCCAGCAGCTTAGTTCTTGGGGGGACCTATGGCTACACCTTC.

CDR3 sequence (DNA): TGCACCAGCAGCCGACCGGGACTAGCGGGAGGGGGGGTCTTC. Translating it yields CTSSRPGLAGGGVF. This chain uses TRBV1 with TRBJ2-7; the table calls TRBD2, which could not be checked here. TRBV1 constitutes a pseudogene. This CDR3 has 14 residues.

CDR3 region: CASSQFLAGPTNTGELFF. CDR3 coding DNA: TGCGCCAGCAGCCAATTCCTAGCGGGGCCTACGAACACCGGGGAGCTGTTTTTT. The chain is built from TRBV4-3 and TRBJ2-2; 9 bases align to TRBD2. The germline V gene has CDR1 LGHNA and CDR2 YSLEER. The CDR3 loop spans 18 amino acids. The V and J ends lost 2 bases and 0 bases, in that order; junction bases with no gene match: 7.

The CDR3 region is CASSFQQDRVTEAFF. DNA of the CDR3: TGCGCCAGCAGCTTCCAACAGGACAGGGTCACTGAAGCTTTCTTT. V is TRBV5-1 and J is TRBJ1-1; 8 nucleotides align to TRBD1. Germline trimming cut 2 bases from V and 4 bases from J; bases unmatched to any gene: 7. This CDR3 has 15 residues. The germline V gene encodes CDR1 SGHRS and CDR2 YFSETQ.

V and J are TRBV28 and TRBJ1-4; tentative D call: TRBD1 (6 bases). Trimming left V 8 bases short and J 5 bases short, with 12 bases between. This CDR3 has 13 amino acids. Germline loops: CDR1 MDHEN, CDR2 SYDVKM. CDR3 in amino acids: CASVSQGNEKLFF. For the CDR3, the DNA is TGTGCCAGCGTCTCCCAGGGGAATGAAAAACTGTTTTTT.

This chain joins TRBV7-2 and TRBJ1-1, with 10 bases that match TRBD1. The ends lost 5 bases at V and 1 base at J; junction bases unmatched: 10. The V gene's germline CDR1 is SGHTA and CDR2 FQGNSA. The CDR3 spans 17 residues. Written as DNA, the CDR3 is TGTGCCAGCAGCCCGGGGGGGACAGGGGCAGGGAACACTGAAGCTTTCTTT. Protein: CASSPGGTGAGNTEAFF. The full variable domain, rest sourced from reference TRBV7-2 and TRBJ1-1, is GAGVSQSPSNKVTEKGKDVELRCDPISGHTALYWYRQSLGQGLEFLIYFQGNSAPDKSGLPSDRFSAERTGGSVSTLTIQRTQQEDSAVYLCASSPGGTGAGNTEAFFGQGTRLTVV.

The chain joins TRBV28 to TRBJ1-2; 8 positions agree with TRBD1. V was clipped by 7 bases and J by 4 bases; unmatched bases: 5. The CDR3 runs 13 residues. Germline CDR1 reads MDHEN; CDR2 reads SYDVKM. CDR3 region: CASTGGAFYGYTF. CDR3 in DNA: TGTGCCAGCACAGGGGGCGCGTTCTATGGCTACACCTTC.

This chain links TRBV5-4 with TRBJ1-1; possible D gene TRBD1, 6 bases. CDR1 and CDR2 (germline): SGHNT, YYREEE (reference sequence). The CDR3 runs 14 residues. The V end was cut by 2 bases, the J end by 5 bases, with 13 bases between. DNA for the CDR3: TGTGCCAGCAGCTTTAAAACAGGGCCTACTGAAGCTTTCTTT. It encodes CASSFKTGPTEAFF.

This chain joins TRBV6-6 and TRBJ1-5, with a weak D call TRBD1 (5 bases). Germline CDR1 MNHNY, CDR2 SVGAGI (reference sequence). The V end was cut by 5 bases, the J end by 5 bases, with 22 bases between. This CDR3 region has 17 residues. CDR3 DNA: TGTGCCAGCAGTCTCCTATCATCCCGGGTAGGGGATCAGCCCCAGCATTTT. It codes for CASSLLSSRVGDQPQHF.

This clone was detected many times. The chain recombines TRBV10-3 with TRBJ1-5, with D possibly being TRBD1 (6 bases). CDR1 is ENHRY and CDR2 is SYGVKD in the germline V gene. V was trimmed by 7 bases and J by 3 bases, leaving 10 bases between them. This CDR3 comprises 13 residues. The CDR3 protein is CAIKGQPNQPQHF. The CDR3 DNA is TGTGCCATCAAAGGACAGCCCAATCAGCCCCAGCATTTT.

The chain links TRBV9 to TRBJ1-2; maybe TRBD1 (6 bases). CDR3 length: 14 amino acids. CDR1 and CDR2 (germline): SGDLS, YYNGEE. V shed 0 bases and J shed 3 bases, with 9 bases lying between them. CDR3 coding DNA: TGTGCCAGCAGCGTAGCGGCAGGGGACTATGGCTACACCTTC. This translates into CASSVAAGDYGYTF.